These 9 T cell receptor beta chains share one sample of origin, sequenced in a study of neurological immune-mediated disorders. Documented time point: longitudinal time-point 1 (baseline). Each CDR3 protein gets one entry after TCRdb re-called the 5' RACE reads with MiXCR. The sample comprises around 71,000 distinct CDR3 sequences, about 13% of which are singletons, and 4.6% rests with the top ten. Material for sequencing was PBMCs. The receptors were sampled from a female donor with HTLV-1-associated myelopathy (HAM/TSP).

This clonotype was counted ten times or more. This chain uses TRBV10-3 with TRBJ1-1, with unresolved D. The CDR3 runs to 15 residues. Germline V gives CDR1 ENHRY, CDR2 SYGVKD. Trimming pared 0 bases from V and 5 bases from J, leaving 13 bases between. This CDR3 is CAISESLADNTEAFF. In nucleotides, the CDR3 is TGTGCCATCAGTGAGTCTTTGGCAGACAATACTGAAGCTTTCTTT.

The table lists this clonotype with many counts. J is TRBJ1-1 and V is TRBV5-1, with D uncertain. V gave up 1 base and J gave up 1 base, with 5 bases separating them. The CDR3 has 13 residues. Germline V gene lookup returns CDR1 SGHRS and CDR2 YFSETQ. The CDR3 loop reads CASSLTGNTEAFF. The CDR3 nucleotides read TGCGCCAGCAGCTTGACGGGGAACACTGAAGCTTTCTTT.

Many counts were recorded for this clonotype. This sequence joins TRBV20-1 and TRBJ2-3; 8 positions match TRBD2. Unmatched junction bases numbered 11, after V lost 4 bases and J lost 2 bases. Germline assignment: CDR1 DFQATT and CDR2 SNEGSKA (reference sequence). The CDR3 extends over 16 amino acids. The CDR3 DNA is TGCAGTGCTAAATCCCCCGGGCGGGGGGACACAGATACGCAGTATTTT. Amino acid sequence: CSAKSPGRGDTDTQYF.

The table lists this clonotype with many counts. The chain has TRBV5-1 and TRBJ2-1, with TRBD1 matching over 7 bases. The CDR3 contains 14 residues. CDR1 and CDR2 (germline): SGHRS, YFSETQ. After removal of 5 bases from V and 8 bases from J, the junction contained 10 bases not matched to a gene. CDR3 loop: CASRQTGSGDEQFF. CDR3 bases: TGCGCCAGCAGGCAGACAGGGTCCGGCGATGAGCAGTTCTTC.

In this sample, this clonotype turned up a few times. The gene calls are TRBV5-1 and TRBJ2-7, with 7 bases lining up with TRBD1. V shed 3 bases, J shed 0 bases, and the junction held 3 bases outside the gene matches. Germline V gene sequence: CDR1 SGHRS, CDR2 YFSETQ. This CDR3 is 14 amino acids long. The CDR3 coding sequence is TGCGCCAGCAGCTCGGGACAGTCCTCCTACGAGCAGTACTTC. It specifies CASSSGQSSYEQYF.

By share, this clonotype counts as medium-sized. The genes are TRBV27 and TRBJ1-5; tentative D call: TRBD1 (6 bases). V was pared by 6 bases and J by 0 bases, with 15 bases between. Germline CDR1 reads MNHEY; CDR2 reads SMNVEV (reference sequence). CDR3 length: 16 amino acids. Here the CDR3 reads CASRARGEDSNQPQHF. DNA of the CDR3: TGTGCCAGCAGGGCTAGGGGGGAGGATAGCAATCAGCCCCAGCATTTT.

The sample holds many counts of this clonotype. The J gene is TRBJ1-2, the V gene TRBV5-1, with 7 bases fitting TRBD1. After removal of 4 bases from V and 4 bases from J, the junction contained 7 bases not matched to a gene. There are 14 residues in the CDR3. The V gene's germline CDR1 is SGHRS and CDR2 YFSETQ. CDR3 in DNA: TGCGCCAGCAGCCGGGGACAGACTTCCTATGGCTACACCTTC. Its translation is CASSRGQTSYGYTF. Full variable domain (rest looked up from reference TRBV5-1 and TRBJ1-2): KAGVTQTPRYLIKTRGQQVTLSCSPISGHRSVSWYQQTPGQGLQFLFEYFSETQRNKGNFPGRFSGRQFSNSRSEMNVSTLELGDSALYLCASSRGQTSYGYTFGSGTRLTVV.

In this sample, this clonotype turned up many times. V and J are TRBV12-3 or TRBV12-4 and TRBJ2-1; TRBD2 agrees at 10 bases. V shed 4 bases, J shed 8 bases, and the junction held 5 bases outside the gene matches. The CDR3 runs to 14 residues. CDR3 DNA: TGTGCCAGCAGTTCCAGCGGGGGGGCCGATGAGCAGTTCTTC. It encodes CASSSSGGADEQFF.

There are many counts of this clonotype. This rearrangement joins TRBV5-1 to TRBJ2-1; 13 nucleotides line up with TRBD2. V was clipped by 5 bases and J by 7 bases; unmatched bases: 3. The germline V gene encodes CDR1 SGHRS and CDR2 YFSETQ. CDR3 length: 14 residues. CDR3 sequence (DNA): TGCGCCAGCAGAAGACTAGCGGGGGGTAATGAGCAGTTCTTC. It translates to CASRRLAGGNEQFF.